This T cell receptor (beta chain) was observed in a study of human T cells and chemical hapten exposure. On the study more broadly: In the sensitization step, 2% DPC was placed on roughly 2 cm by roughly 2 cm of upper inner arm skin. Patients, chiefly female, had alopecia areata, totalis or universalis. Readings were taken at 6 days from patch tests that had applied 0.01% DPC to the upper back.

TCRdb reprocessed the RACE reads via MiXCR and lists one record per CDR3 protein. The data hold a few hundred thousand distinct CDR3 sequences, with about 6% observed a single time. CDR1 is MNHEY and CDR2 is SVGAGI in the germline V gene. CDR3 size: 14 residues. V was pared by 3 bases and J by 6 bases, with 3 bases of the junction left unmatched. This clonotype appeared a few times. The time point here: patch test 2, 6 weeks after DPC sensitization. Treatment here: therapeutic diphenylcyclopropenone sensitization with weekly scalp DPC. This sample comprised whole blood, obtained in connection with sensitization to the hapten diphenylcyclopropenone (DPC). The sequence was obtained from a woman in her late teens or twenties with alopecia areata. Some clones in this sample may be carry-over from other donors' samples. The chain is built from TRBV6-5 and TRBJ2-3; 10 bases agree with TRBD2. The CDR3 nucleotides are TGTGCCAGCAGTTATTTACTAGCGGGGGATACGCAGTATTTT. Its protein is CASSYLLAGDTQYF.